This T cell receptor beta chain is drawn from a study of CD8+CD57+ T cells in acquired aplastic anemia. Trimming stripped 5 bases from V and 8 bases from J, with 12 bases between. CDR3 size: 12 residues. Only patients with CD8+CD57+ cell expansion on flow cytometry were chosen for sequencing. Each of the patients presented with severe acquired aplastic anemia. The use of genomic DNA as template underpinned the TCR beta VDJ and CDR3 profiling. TCRdb re-called the reads through MiXCR, storing one row per CDR3 protein. The sample carries just over 150,000 distinct CDR3 sequences, about 50% recorded once. Study-level findings and limits: Researchers report that 25 to 30 CD8+ CDR3 sequences appeared in both patients and controls. Patients showed no significant difference from controls in CD8+ Simpson's diversity.

A note on this clonotype: Its antigen is unidentified.

The sequence was obtained from a human donor with aplastic anemia. This chain links TRBV12-3 or TRBV12-4 with TRBJ1-2, with a possible D match to TRBD1 (6 bases). The sequencing sample was made of sorted CD4+, CD8+, or CD8+CD57+ T cells (not recorded which) from PBMCs. The CDR3 coding sequence is TGTGCCAGCAGTCCAAGGGGGGGCGGCTACACCTTC. Encoded protein: CASSPRGGGYTF.